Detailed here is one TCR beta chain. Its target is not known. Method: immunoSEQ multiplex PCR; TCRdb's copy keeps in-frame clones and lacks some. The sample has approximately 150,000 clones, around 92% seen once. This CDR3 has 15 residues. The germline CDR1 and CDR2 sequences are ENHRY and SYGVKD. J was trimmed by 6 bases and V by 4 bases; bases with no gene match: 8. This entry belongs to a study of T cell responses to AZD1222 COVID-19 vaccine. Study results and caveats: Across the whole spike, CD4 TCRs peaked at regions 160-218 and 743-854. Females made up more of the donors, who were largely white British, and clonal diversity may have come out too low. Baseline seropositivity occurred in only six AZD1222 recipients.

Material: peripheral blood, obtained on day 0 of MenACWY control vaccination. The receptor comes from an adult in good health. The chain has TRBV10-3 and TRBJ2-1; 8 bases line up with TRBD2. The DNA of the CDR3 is TGTGCCATCAGTGGGAGCGGGAGTCCGGGCAATGAGCAGTTCTTC. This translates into CAISGSGSPGNEQFF.